This T cell receptor beta chain was retrieved from a study of shared clonotypes between healthy human individuals. Broader study findings: Larger estimated richness was generally recorded for naive subsets relative to memory subsets. Few donors limited the genetic and exposure-history diversity represented.

Libraries were prepared by immunoSEQ multiplex PCR; TCRdb keeps only in-frame clonotypes and omits some of them. Here the sample spans about 2.3 million clones, more than 85% being singletons. The ends were cut back, 4 bases at V and 9 bases at J, with 20 bases in the middle. CDR1 and CDR2 from the germline V gene are SGDLS and YYNGEE. The CDR3 loop spans 15 amino acids. In the case of this clone: The antigen is unknown.

This chain uses TRBV9 with TRBJ2-1; D is possibly TRBD1 or TRBD2 (5 bases each). The TCR comes from a man between 18 and 29 years old in good health. Some clones in this sample may be carry-over from other donors' samples. The specimen was naive CD4+ T cells from PBMCs. Documented subset: CD45RA+ positively selected. CDR3 in amino acids: CASSSQGRMEVEQFF. The CDR3 DNA reads as TGTGCCAGCAGCAGCCAGGGACGTATGGAGGTTGAGCAGTTCTTC.